The subject of this entry is one TCR beta chain. As yet, its antigen is unknown. Genomic DNA acted as the template from which TCR beta VDJ combination and CDR3 sequence profiling were carried out. TCRdb analysed the reads with MiXCR anew, one entry per CDR3 protein. The sample contains approximately 300,000 distinct CDR3 sequences, 45% to 65% of which appear only once. This sample was included in a study of CD8+CD57+ T cells in acquired aplastic anemia. Points from the study as a whole: A set of some 28 CD8+ CDR3 sequences was shared between patients and controls, and these sequences appeared highly expressed in patients.

Patients chosen for sequencing had shown CD8+CD57+ cell expansion by flow cytometry. Among the patients, all had severe acquired aplastic anemia. Among the patients, none had received any therapy at the time of blood sampling. CDR1 and CDR2 from the germline V gene are LNHDA and SQIVND (reference sequence). Trimming removed 3 bases at V and 7 bases at J, with 12 bases between. The CDR3 is 13 amino acids. This chain links TRBV19 with TRBJ1-1; possibly TRBD1 for D (6 bases). Sequenced sample: sorted CD4+, CD8+, or CD8+CD57+ T cells (not recorded which) from PBMCs. This TCR was sampled from a human donor with aplastic anemia. CDR3 in amino acids: CASSIRGGGEAFF. The CDR3 DNA sequence: TGTGCCAGTAGTATCCGGGGAGGGGGTGAAGCTTTCTTT.